This is a list of T cell receptor beta chains from one sample in a study of blood T cells in healthy people across ages. One entry per CDR3 protein, called by TCRdb with MiXCR from the 5' RACE reads. The table records some 900,000 distinct CDR3 sequences, about 44% of them present only once. The sample was blood. The receptors were gathered from a man aged 25-45 years in good health. CDR3s include the opening cysteine and the closing phenylalanine or tryptophan. A D gene is named only where the DNA matches it firmly. Where a row states a size, it is once, few, many or the class of an expanded clone; other rows omit it.

v_call	j_call	d_call	clone_size	cdr3_nt	cdr3_aa
TRBV9	TRBJ2-7	TRBD1	many	TGTGCCAGCAGCGTAGGACAGGGGTTTGGCTACGAGCAGTACTTC	CASSVGQGFGYEQYF
TRBV13	TRBJ2-7	TRBD2	few	TGTGCCAGCAGTTTTCGGCGGGGGGTCCACTCCTACGAGCAGTACTTC	CASSFRRGVHSYEQYF
TRBV5-1	TRBJ2-7	TRBD1	few	TGCGCCAGCAGCTTGCCCGACAGGGGGAACTACGAGCAGTACTTC	CASSLPDRGNYEQYF
TRBV27	TRBJ2-1	TRBD2	-	TGTGCCAGCAGTTTCCGCGGGGGGGCCCCCACTGAGCAGTTCTTC	CASSFRGGAPTEQFF
TRBV19	TRBJ2-5	TRBD2	-	TGTGCCAGTAGTATAGCAGCGGGGATTGAGACCCAGTACTTC	CASSIAAGIETQYF
TRBV6-2/TRBV6-3	TRBJ1-2	TRBD1	-	TGTGCCAGCAGTTACCTGGGGACAGGGGATCACTACACCTTC	CASSYLGTGDHYTF
TRBV6-1	TRBJ2-7	TRBD2	many	TGTGCCAGCAGGCCGACTAGCGGGGGGGCCTACGAGCAGTACTTC	CASRPTSGGAYEQYF
TRBV5-1	TRBJ2-3	-	few	TGCGCCAGCAGCTTGGAGTCAGGGACCACAGATACGCAGTATTTT	CASSLESGTTDTQYF
TRBV7-2	TRBJ2-1	-	-	TGTGCCAGCAGCTCACGCAGGGACCCCTACAATGAGCAGTTCTTC	CASSSRRDPYNEQFF
TRBV11-2	TRBJ2-7	-	-	TGTGCCAGCAGCTTCAATTGGCCGGCAGGTTCCTACGAGCAGTACTTC	CASSFNWPAGSYEQYF
TRBV3-1	TRBJ2-1	TRBD2	-	TGTGCCAGCAGTCCGGGGGGGCCGGTTGAGCAGTTCTTC	CASSPGGPVEQFF
TRBV7-9	TRBJ1-5	-	few	TGTGCCAGCAGCGCCCCCGGGGGAGTACAGGGTCAGCCCCAGCATTTT	CASSAPGGVQGQPQHF
TRBV29-1	TRBJ2-7	TRBD1	-	TGCAGCGTTCAGACAGGGGACGAGCAGTACTTC	CSVQTGDEQYF
TRBV7-2	TRBJ1-4	-	-	TGTGCCAGCAGCTTAGCCCCCGGGACTGGTAATGAAAAACTGTTTTTT	CASSLAPGTGNEKLFF
TRBV20-1	TRBJ2-7	TRBD1	-	TGCAGTGCCGAACGGGACAGATCTTACGAGCAGTACTTC	CSAERDRSYEQYF
TRBV20-1	TRBJ1-5	-	-	TGCAGTGCGTGGGCCACCTTGGGTAGCAATCAGCCCCAGCATTTT	CSAWATLGSNQPQHF
TRBV7-3	TRBJ1-1	-	-	TGTGCCAGCAGCTCCCACCTCGACAGGAGGAGCACTGAAGCTTTCTTT	CASSSHLDRRSTEAFF
TRBV27	TRBJ1-5	-	-	TGTGCCAGCAGTTTATCCGAAAATATTGGCCAGCCCCAGCATTTT	CASSLSENIGQPQHF
TRBV7-2	TRBJ2-1	TRBD2	once	TGTGCCAGCAGCCCGACTCAGCGGGGTCTATCCTACAATGAGCAGTTCTTC	CASSPTQRGLSYNEQFF
TRBV19	TRBJ1-5	-	-	TGTGCCAGTAGGAATCAGCCCCAGCATTTT	CASRNQPQHF
TRBV5-1	TRBJ1-2	-	-	TGCGCCAGCAGCGAGACGTCCGGGGCAGGCTTCGATTACACCTTC	CASSETSGAGFDYTF
TRBV2	TRBJ2-5	-	-	TGTGCCAGCAGTCTTCTCCAACCGGACCTCGGGGGTTTGGAGTACTTC	CASSLLQPDLGGLEYF
TRBV7-2	TRBJ2-3	TRBD2	-	TGTGCCAGCAGCTTACTCAGGACTAGCGGGAGGGGGAGGACAGATACGCAGTATTTT	CASSLLRTSGRGRTDTQYF
TRBV15	TRBJ2-5	-	-	TGTGCCACCAGCAGACAGAAAGAGACCCAGTACTTC	CATSRQKETQYF
TRBV6-1	TRBJ2-5	TRBD2	-	TGTGCCAGCAGTGACGGGACTAGCGGAATCGATGAGCAGTACTTC	CASSDGTSGIDEQYF
TRBV7-3	TRBJ2-5	-	-	TGTGCCAGCAGCCTTGGTGGAGCCCACAATGAGCAGTACTTC	CASSLGGAHNEQYF
TRBV5-1	TRBJ1-2	-	-	TGCGCCAGCTGCCGGGACGGCCCTTATGGCTACACCTTC	CASCRDGPYGYTF
TRBV20-1	TRBJ1-6	-	few	TGCAGTGCTAGAGTGGGGGTCAGGGTGGATTCACCCCTCCACTTT	CSARVGVRVDSPLHF
TRBV2	TRBJ2-1	TRBD2	few	TGTGCCACCAAAGCCGGGACTAGCGGAAACAATGAGCAGTTCTTC	CATKAGTSGNNEQFF
TRBV4-2	TRBJ2-2	TRBD2	-	TGTGCCAGCAGCTCCAGGCCCCGGGGGGGCGACACCGGGGAGCTGTTTTTT	CASSSRPRGGDTGELFF
TRBV7-6	TRBJ1-5	-	-	TGTGCCAGCAGCTTAGAGTACGGTCAGCCCCAGCATTTT	CASSLEYGQPQHF
TRBV20-1	TRBJ1-1	TRBD1	-	TGCAGTGCTCTACCCCGACAGGGTGTGCGGGAAGCTTTCTTT	CSALPRQGVREAFF
TRBV5-4	TRBJ2-7	-	-	TGTGCGAGCCACGAGCAGTACTTC	CASHEQYF
TRBV6-1	TRBJ1-6	TRBD1	-	TGTGCCAGCAGTTCCCTGGACAGGGGAGGAAATTCACCCCTCCACTTT	CASSSLDRGGNSPLHF
TRBV25-1	TRBJ1-1	-	-	TGTGCCAGCAGTGAACTCAGGGAAGTCGAAGCTTTCTTT	CASSELREVEAFF
TRBV12-3/TRBV12-4	TRBJ2-3	TRBD2	-	TGTGCCAGCAGCCCCTGGGGCGGGGGGTCAGGTACGCAGTATTTT	CASSPWGGGSGTQYF